Listed below are T cell receptor beta chains from one sample, sequenced in a study of PD-1 blockade in classical Hodgkin lymphoma. The repertoire was sequenced with immunoSEQ multiplex PCR; TCRdb's copy has only in-frame clones and lacks some. The repertoire holds some 64,000 clones, with 85% to 90% as singletons. The sample was peripheral blood mononuclear cells (PBMCs), taken at baseline. The receptor set was obtained from a human donor with classical Hodgkin lymphoma. The CDR3 runs from the conserved cysteine through the conserved F or W. D genes are given only for firm matches. Expanded clones are given a class, and other clones once, few, many or no size at all.

>TRBV6-1|TRBJ1-2|-|-
TGTGCCAGTACTCACCGGGGCGTCGACTATGGCTACACCTTC
CASTHRGVDYGYTF
>TRBV5-1|TRBJ1-2|-|-
TGCGCCAGCAGCGGGCCCCAGGGCTCGGAATCGGGCTACACCTTC
CASSGPQGSESGYTF
>TRBV6-5|TRBJ2-7|-|-
TGTGCCAGCCGTCTGGGGCCAGGGGACTACTACGAGCAGTACTTC
CASRLGPGDYYEQYF
>TRBV5-1|TRBJ2-2|TRBD1|-
TGCGCCAGCAGCCCGGGACAGGGCGTCACCGGGGAGCTGTTTTTT
CASSPGQGVTGELFF
>TRBV30|TRBJ2-1|TRBD2|once
TGTGCCTGGAGTGTTCAACTAGCGGGGGGCGGGGAGCAGTTCTTC
CAWSVQLAGGGEQFF
>TRBV9|TRBJ2-3|-|-
TGTGCCAGCAGCGTACAGGACACCTACACAGATACGCAGTATTTT
CASSVQDTYTDTQYF
>TRBV6-6|TRBJ2-3|TRBD2|-
TGTGCCAGCAGTTACTGGGGGGGAAGAAACACAGATACGCAGTATTTT
CASSYWGGRNTDTQYF
>TRBV5-5|TRBJ1-3|-|-
TGTGCCAGCAGCCTCTCGGAGGCGAGCTCTGGAAACACCATATATTTT
CASSLSEASSGNTIYF
>TRBV6-5|TRBJ1-1|TRBD1|-
TGTGCCAGCAGTAAGAGACAGGGCCCAACTGAAGCTTTCTTT
CASSKRQGPTEAFF
>TRBV7-9|TRBJ1-6|-|-
TGTGCCAGCAGCTGGGGGAGTAACTATAATTCACCCCTCCACTTT
CASSWGSNYNSPLHF
>TRBV29-1|TRBJ2-2|-|-
TGCAGCGTAAGGTCGGGGCCCGGGGAGCTGTTTTTT
CSVRSGPGELFF
>TRBV6-1|TRBJ2-7|TRBD1|-
TGTGCCAGCAGTGAAGAGAGGGGGCCGGGCTACGAGCAGTACTTC
CASSEERGPGYEQYF
>TRBV2|TRBJ2-5|-|once
TGTGCCAGCAGGGGACTCCAAGAGACCCAGTACTTC
CASRGLQETQYF
>TRBV6-1|TRBJ2-3|TRBD2|-
TGTGCCAGCAGTGACACTCGACTAGCGGGGCCAACAGATACGCAGTATTTT
CASSDTRLAGPTDTQYF
>TRBV4-1|TRBJ1-2|-|few
TGCGCCAGCAGCTTGGGGGGCTATGGCTACACCTTC
CASSLGGYGYTF
>TRBV7-2|TRBJ2-5|-|-
TGTGCCAGCAGCGCTCCCCATGTCGAGACCCAGTACTTC
CASSAPHVETQYF
>TRBV13|TRBJ1-1|-|-
TGTGCCAGCAGCTTACTCGGGGGCACTGAAGCTTTCTTT
CASSLLGGTEAFF
>TRBV7-2|TRBJ1-1|TRBD1|-
TGTGCCAGCAGCTTTGACAGGGACACTGAAGCTTTCTTT
CASSFDRDTEAFF
>TRBV25-1|TRBJ2-3|TRBD1|-
TGTGCCAGCAGTGATCCCCGGACAGGTCGCACAGATACGCAGTATTTT
CASSDPRTGRTDTQYF
>TRBV27|TRBJ1-5|-|few
TGTGCCAGCAGCATGGACAGAAATCAGCCCCAGCATTTT
CASSMDRNQPQHF
>TRBV19|TRBJ2-3|-|-
TGTGCCAGTAGTAGGCGTCCGGACGGCGAACACACAGATACGCAGTATTTT
CASSRRPDGEHTDTQYF
>TRBV7-6|TRBJ1-2|-|-
TGTGCCAGCAGCTTAGCAGGGGCAGGCTACACCTTC
CASSLAGAGYTF
>TRBV18|TRBJ2-3|-|-
TGTGCCGGTCGCAGGGTCACGCCTTCCACAGATACGCAGTATTTT
CAGRRVTPSTDTQYF
>TRBV19|TRBJ1-5|-|-
TGTGCCAGTAGTATAAGAGCTGGGGGTCAGCCCCAGCATTTT
CASSIRAGGQPQHF
>TRBV5-1|TRBJ2-1|-|-
TGCGCCAGCAGCTTGGCCGAAGTCAGGGGTGAGCAGTTCTTC
CASSLAEVRGEQFF